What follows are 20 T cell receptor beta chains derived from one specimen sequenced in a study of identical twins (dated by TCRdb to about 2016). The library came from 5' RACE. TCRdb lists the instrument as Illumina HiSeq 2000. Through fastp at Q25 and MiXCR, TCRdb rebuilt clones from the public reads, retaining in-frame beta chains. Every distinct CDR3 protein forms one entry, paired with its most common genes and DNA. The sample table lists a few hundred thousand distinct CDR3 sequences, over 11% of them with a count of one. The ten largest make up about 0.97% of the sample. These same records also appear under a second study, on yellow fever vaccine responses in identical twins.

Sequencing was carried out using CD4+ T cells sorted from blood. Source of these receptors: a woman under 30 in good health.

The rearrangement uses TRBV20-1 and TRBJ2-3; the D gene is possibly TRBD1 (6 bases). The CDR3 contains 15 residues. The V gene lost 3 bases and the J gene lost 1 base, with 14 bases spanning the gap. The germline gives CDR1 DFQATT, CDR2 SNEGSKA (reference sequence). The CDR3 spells CSASRGNDGTDTQYF. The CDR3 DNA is TGCAGTGCTAGTAGGGGGAATGATGGCACAGATACGCAGTATTTT.

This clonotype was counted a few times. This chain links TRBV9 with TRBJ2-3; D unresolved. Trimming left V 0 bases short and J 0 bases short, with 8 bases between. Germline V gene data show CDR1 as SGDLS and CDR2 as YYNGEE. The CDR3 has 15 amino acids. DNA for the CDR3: TGTGCCAGCAGCGTAGACGGCGGTAGCACAGATACGCAGTATTTT. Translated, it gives CASSVDGGSTDTQYF.

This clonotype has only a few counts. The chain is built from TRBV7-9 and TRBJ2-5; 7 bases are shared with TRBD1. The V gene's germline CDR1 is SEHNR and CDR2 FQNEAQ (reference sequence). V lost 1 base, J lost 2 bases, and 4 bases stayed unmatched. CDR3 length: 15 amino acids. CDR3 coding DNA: TGTGCCAGCAGCTTAGGTGGGACAGTTCAAGAGACCCAGTACTTC. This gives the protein CASSLGGTVQETQYF.

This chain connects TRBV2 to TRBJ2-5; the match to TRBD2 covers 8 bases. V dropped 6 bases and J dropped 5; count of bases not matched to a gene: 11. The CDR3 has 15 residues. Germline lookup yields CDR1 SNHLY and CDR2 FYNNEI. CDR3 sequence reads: CASRNTGLARETQYF. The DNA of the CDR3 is TGTGCCAGCAGAAATACCGGACTAGCCAGGGAGACCCAGTACTTC.

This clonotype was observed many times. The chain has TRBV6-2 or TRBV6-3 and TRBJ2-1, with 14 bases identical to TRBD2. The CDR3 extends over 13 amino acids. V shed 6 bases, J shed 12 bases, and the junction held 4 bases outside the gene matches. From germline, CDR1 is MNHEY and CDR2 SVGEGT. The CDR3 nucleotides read TGTGCCAGCAGCGGGACTAGCGGGAGTAGGCAGTTCTTC. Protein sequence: CASSGTSGSRQFF.

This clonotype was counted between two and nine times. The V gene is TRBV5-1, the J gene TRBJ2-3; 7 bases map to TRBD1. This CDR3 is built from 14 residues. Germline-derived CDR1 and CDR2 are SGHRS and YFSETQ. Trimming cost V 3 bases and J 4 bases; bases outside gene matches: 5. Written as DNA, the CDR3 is TGCGCCAGCAGCTCGTTTACAGGGGCAGATACGCAGTATTTT. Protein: CASSSFTGADTQYF.

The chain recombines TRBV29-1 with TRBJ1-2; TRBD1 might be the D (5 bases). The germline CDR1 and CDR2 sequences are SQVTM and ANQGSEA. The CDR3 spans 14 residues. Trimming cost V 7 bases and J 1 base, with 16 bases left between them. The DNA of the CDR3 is TGCAGCGGCAAAGGTGGGGGTGGTAACTATGGCTACACCTTC. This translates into CSGKGGGGNYGYTF.

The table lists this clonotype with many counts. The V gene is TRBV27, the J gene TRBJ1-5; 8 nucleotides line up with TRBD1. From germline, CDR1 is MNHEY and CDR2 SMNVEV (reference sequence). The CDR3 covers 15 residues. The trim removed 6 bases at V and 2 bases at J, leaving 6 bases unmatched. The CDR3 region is CASSPGQGRNQPQHF. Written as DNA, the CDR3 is TGTGCCAGCAGCCCCGGACAGGGACGCAATCAGCCCCAGCATTTT.

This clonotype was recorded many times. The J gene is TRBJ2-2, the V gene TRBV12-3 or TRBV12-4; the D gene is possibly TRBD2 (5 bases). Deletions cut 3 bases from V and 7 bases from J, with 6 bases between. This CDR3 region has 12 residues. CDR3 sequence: CASSFGGGELFF. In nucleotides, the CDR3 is TGTGCCAGCAGTTTTGGAGGCGGGGAGCTGTTTTTT.

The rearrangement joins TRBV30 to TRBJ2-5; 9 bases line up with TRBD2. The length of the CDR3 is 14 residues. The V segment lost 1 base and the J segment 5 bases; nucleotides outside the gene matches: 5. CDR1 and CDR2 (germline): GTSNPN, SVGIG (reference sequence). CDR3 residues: CAWSGGRVRETQYF. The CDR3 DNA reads TGTGCCTGGAGTGGCGGGAGGGTCAGGGAGACCCAGTACTTC.

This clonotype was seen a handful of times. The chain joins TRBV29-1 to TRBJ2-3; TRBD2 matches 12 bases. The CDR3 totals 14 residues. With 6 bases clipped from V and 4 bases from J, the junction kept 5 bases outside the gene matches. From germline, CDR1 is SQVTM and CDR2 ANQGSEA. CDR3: CSVRLAGVADTQYF. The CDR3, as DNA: TGCAGCGTGCGACTAGCGGGAGTGGCAGATACGCAGTATTTT.

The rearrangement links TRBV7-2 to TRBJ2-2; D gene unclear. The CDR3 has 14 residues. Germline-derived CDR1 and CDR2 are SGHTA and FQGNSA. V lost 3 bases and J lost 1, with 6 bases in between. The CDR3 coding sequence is TGTGCCAGCAGCTTTGGGAAGAACACCGGGGAGCTGTTTTTT. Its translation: CASSFGKNTGELFF. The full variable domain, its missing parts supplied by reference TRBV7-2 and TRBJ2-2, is GAGVSQSPSNKVTEKGKDVELRCDPISGHTALYWYRQSLGQGLEFLIYFQGNSAPDKSGLPSDRFSAERTGGSVSTLTIQRTQQEDSAVYLCASSFGKNTGELFFGEGSRLTVL.

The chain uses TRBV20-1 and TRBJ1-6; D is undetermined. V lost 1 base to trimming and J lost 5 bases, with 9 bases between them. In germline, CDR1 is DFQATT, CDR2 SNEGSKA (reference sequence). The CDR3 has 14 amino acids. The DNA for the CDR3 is TGCAGTGCTAGAGTGCAACGGGATAATTCACCCCTCCACTTT. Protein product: CSARVQRDNSPLHF.

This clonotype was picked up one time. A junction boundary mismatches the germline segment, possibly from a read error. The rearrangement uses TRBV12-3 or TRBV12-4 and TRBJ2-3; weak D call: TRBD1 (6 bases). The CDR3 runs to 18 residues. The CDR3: CTSCFSEPGHSPTDTQYF. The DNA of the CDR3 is TGTACCAGCTGTTTCAGCGAACCGGGACACAGCCCCACAGATACGCAGTATTTT.

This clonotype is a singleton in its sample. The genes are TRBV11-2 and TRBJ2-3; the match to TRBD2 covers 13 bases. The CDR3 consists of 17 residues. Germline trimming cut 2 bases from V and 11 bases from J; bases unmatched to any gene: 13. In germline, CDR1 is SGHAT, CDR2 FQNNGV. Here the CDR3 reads CASSLYGGTSGNEKQYF. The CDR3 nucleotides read TGTGCCAGCAGCTTATATGGGGGGACTAGCGGGAACGAAAAGCAGTATTTT.

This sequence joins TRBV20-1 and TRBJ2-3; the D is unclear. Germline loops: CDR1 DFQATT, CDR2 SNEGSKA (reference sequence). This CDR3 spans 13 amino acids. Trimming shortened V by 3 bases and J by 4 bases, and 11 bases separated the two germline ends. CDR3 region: CSASRVVADTQYF. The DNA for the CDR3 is TGCAGTGCTAGTCGGGTGGTCGCAGATACGCAGTATTTT.

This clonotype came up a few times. The CDR3 DNA is TGTGCCTGGGATGGATCAGAGACCCAGTACTTC. Translating it yields CAWDGSETQYF. This rearrangement joins TRBV30 to TRBJ2-5; no clear D gene. Germline CDR1 GTSNPN, CDR2 SVGIG (reference sequence). The CDR3 spans 11 residues. The V gene lost 5 bases and the J gene lost 4 bases, with 8 bases spanning the gap.

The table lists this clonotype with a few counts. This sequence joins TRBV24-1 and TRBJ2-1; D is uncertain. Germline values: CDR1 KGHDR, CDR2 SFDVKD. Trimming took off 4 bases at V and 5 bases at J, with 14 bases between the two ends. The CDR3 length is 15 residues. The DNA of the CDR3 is TGTGCCACCAGTGACCCTACGTATCCCCACAATGAGCAGTTCTTC. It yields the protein CATSDPTYPHNEQFF.

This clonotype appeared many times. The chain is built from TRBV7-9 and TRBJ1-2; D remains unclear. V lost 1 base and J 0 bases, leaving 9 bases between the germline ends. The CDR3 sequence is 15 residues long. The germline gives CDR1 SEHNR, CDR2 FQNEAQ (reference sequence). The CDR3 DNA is TGTGCCAGCAGCTTAGACGGCCTACCTAACTATGGCTACACCTTC. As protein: CASSLDGLPNYGYTF. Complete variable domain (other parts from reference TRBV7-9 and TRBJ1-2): DTGVSQNPRHKITKRGQNVTFRCDPISEHNRLYWYRQTLGQGPEFLTYFQNEAQLEKSRLLSDRFSAERPKGSFSTLEIQRTEQGDSAMYLCASSLDGLPNYGYTFGSGTRLTVV.

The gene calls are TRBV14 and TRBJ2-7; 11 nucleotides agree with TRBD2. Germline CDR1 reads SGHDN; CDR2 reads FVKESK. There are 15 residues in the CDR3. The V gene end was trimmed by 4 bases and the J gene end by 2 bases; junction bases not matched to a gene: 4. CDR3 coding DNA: TGTGCCAGCAGCCCGACTAGCGGGATCGCCTACGAGCAGTACTTC. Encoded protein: CASSPTSGIAYEQYF.